This T cell receptor beta chain was obtained from a study of shared clonotypes between healthy human individuals. Study overall: The study enrolled a couple of women and three men aged 18 to 49. Whole-study findings and limits: Clonotype sharing across donors was expected to vary with sequencing depth.

Around 300 ng DNA, 25,000 to 35,000 T cell genomes, went into unsorted PBMC replicate PCRs. The repertoire was sequenced with immunoSEQ multiplex PCR; TCRdb's copy has only in-frame clones and lacks some. The sample has around 480,000 clones; 75% to 80% are singletons. Adult donors, all healthy and HIV-negative, had no recent acute infections or vaccinations. Points on this clone: Its antigen is as yet unknown. Being one base from a much bigger clone, this may be a read error. Other nucleotide sequences from this sample produce the same CDR3.

The germline V gene encodes CDR1 WSHSY and CDR2 SAAADI. The CDR3 spans 14 residues. The chain employs TRBV10-2 and TRBJ2-2; D gene uncertain. Sequences were obtained from PBMCs. This TCR was recovered from a woman aged 40 to 50 in good health. Some clones in this sample may be carry-over from other donors' samples. The CDR3 sequence: CASKLDVNTGELFF. CDR3 in DNA: TGCGCTAGCAAGCTAGACGTGAACACCGGGGAGCTGTTTTTT.